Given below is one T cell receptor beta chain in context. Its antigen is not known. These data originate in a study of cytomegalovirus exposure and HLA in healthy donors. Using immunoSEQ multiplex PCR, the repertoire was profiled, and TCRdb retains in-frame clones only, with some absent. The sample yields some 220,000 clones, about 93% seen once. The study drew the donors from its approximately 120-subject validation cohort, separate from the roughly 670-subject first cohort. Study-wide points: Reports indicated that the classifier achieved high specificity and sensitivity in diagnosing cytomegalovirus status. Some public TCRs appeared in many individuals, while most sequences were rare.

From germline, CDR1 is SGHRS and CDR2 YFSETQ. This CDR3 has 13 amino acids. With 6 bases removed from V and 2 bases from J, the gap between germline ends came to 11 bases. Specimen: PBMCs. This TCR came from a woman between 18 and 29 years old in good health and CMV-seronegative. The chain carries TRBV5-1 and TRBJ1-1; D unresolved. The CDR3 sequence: CASTEGVNTEAFF. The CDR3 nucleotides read TGCGCCAGCACCGAGGGAGTTAACACTGAAGCTTTCTTT.